Sequencing of this T cell receptor beta chain was carried out in a study of blood T cells in healthy people across ages. About the study: Template switching caught about one barcoded beta molecule for each two T cells. Study outcomes and limitations: There was no known CMV status for donors, so expanded clonotype changes were possibly confounded.

The authors ran a second PCR of about 7 to 11 cycles using a sample-barcoded 5' primer and a J-beta primer mix. MiXCR was run by TCRdb on the 5' RACE reads, yielding one entry per CDR3 protein. The sample lists some 730,000 distinct CDR3 sequences; 22% were seen once. Per sample, no less than 5 micrograms of total RNA were extracted. This clonotype has a count of ten or more. Its antigen remains unknown. The J segment lost 7 bases and the V segment lost 6 bases, leaving 15 bases of the junction unmatched. The CDR3 is made up of 15 amino acids. Germline loops: CDR1 SQVTM, CDR2 ANQGSEA. Source material: blood. V is TRBV29-1 and J is TRBJ2-3; 8 nucleotides agree with TRBD2. The TCR comes from a man in his 70s in good health. Written as DNA, the CDR3 is TGCAGCGTCGCAGCGGAAGGCGGGGGGCCGAATACGCAGTATTTT. This encodes CSVAAEGGGPNTQYF.